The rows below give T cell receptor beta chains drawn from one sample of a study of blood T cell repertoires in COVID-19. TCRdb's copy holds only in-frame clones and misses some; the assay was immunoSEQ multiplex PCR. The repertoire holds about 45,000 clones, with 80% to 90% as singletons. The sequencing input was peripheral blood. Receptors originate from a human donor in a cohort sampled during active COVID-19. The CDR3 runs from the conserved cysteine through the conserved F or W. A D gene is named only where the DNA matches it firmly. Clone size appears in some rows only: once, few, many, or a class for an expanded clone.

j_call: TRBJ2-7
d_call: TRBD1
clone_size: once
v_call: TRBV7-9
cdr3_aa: CASSLVGTASYEQYF
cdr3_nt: TGTGCCAGCAGCTTAGTAGGGACAGCATCCTACGAGCAGTACTTC

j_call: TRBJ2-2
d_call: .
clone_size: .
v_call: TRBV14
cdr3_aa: CASSQSQGDTGELFF
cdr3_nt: TGTGCCAGCAGCCAAAGCCAGGGCGACACCGGGGAGCTGTTTTTT

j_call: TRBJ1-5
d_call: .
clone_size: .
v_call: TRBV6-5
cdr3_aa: CASSYSVAANQPQHF
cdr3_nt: TGTGCCAGCAGTTACTCGGTGGCAGCGAATCAGCCCCAGCATTTT

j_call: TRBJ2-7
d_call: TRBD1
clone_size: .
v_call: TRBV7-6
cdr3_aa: CASSQGGQGGYEQYF
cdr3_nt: TGTGCCAGCAGCCAAGGGGGACAGGGTGGCTACGAGCAGTACTTC

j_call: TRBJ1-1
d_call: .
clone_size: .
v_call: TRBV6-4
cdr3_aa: CASSDSDNTEAFF
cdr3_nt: TGTGCCAGCAGTGACAGCGATAACACTGAAGCTTTCTTT

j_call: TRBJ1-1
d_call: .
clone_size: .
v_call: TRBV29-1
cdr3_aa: CSVELRQGGTEAFF
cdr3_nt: TGCAGCGTTGAATTGAGGCAGGGTGGTACTGAAGCTTTCTTT

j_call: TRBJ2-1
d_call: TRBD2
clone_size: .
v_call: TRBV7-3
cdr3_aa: CASSPRTSGGSEQFF
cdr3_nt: TGTGCCAGCAGCCCACGGACTAGCGGGGGCTCCGAGCAGTTCTTC

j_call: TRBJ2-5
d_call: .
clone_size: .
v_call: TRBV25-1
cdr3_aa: CASNFRGVRETQYF
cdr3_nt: TGTGCCAGCAATTTTCGCGGGGTACGTGAGACCCAGTACTTC

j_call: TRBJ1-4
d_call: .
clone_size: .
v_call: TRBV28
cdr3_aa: CASSLLERAGEKLFF
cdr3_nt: TGTGCCAGCAGTTTACTCGAAAGAGCGGGTGAAAAACTGTTTTTT

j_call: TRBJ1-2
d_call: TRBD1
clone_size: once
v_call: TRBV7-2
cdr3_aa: CASSLDAGGGGYTF
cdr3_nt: TGTGCCAGCAGCTTAGATGCAGGGGGCGGTGGCTACACCTTC

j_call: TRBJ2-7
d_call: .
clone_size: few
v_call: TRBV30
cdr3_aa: CAWCRDSSYEQYF
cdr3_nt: TGTGCCTGGTGCAGGGACTCTTCCTACGAGCAGTACTTC

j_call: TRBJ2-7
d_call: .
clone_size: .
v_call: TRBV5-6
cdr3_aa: CASSFNRVPYEQYF
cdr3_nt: TGTGCCAGCAGCTTCAACAGGGTACCCTACGAGCAGTACTTC

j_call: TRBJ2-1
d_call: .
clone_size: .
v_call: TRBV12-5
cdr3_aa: CASGSRGFTYNEQFF
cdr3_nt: TGTGCTAGTGGTTCCAGGGGTTTTACCTACAATGAGCAGTTCTTC

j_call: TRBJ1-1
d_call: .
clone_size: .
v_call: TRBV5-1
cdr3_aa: CASSLGRVGTEAFF
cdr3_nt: TGCGCCAGCAGCTTGGGGAGGGTGGGCACTGAAGCTTTCTTT

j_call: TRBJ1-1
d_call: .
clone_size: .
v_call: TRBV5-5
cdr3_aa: CASSSLTVRGTEAFF
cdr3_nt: TGTGCCAGCAGCTCGCTGACAGTAAGGGGCACTGAAGCTTTCTTT

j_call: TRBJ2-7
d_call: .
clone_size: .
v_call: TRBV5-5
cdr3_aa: CASSLYGGGTYEQYF
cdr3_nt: TGTGCCAGCAGCTTGTATGGGGGCGGCACCTACGAGCAGTACTTC

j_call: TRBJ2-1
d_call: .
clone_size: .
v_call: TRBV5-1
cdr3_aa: CASSWTANEQFF
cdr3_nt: TGCGCCAGCAGCTGGACAGCTAATGAGCAGTTCTTC

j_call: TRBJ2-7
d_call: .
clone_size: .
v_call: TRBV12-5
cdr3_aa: CASGLTGPYEQYF
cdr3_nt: TGTGCTAGTGGTTTGACAGGACCCTACGAGCAGTACTTC

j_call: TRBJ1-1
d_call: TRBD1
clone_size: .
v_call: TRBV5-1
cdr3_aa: CASSEAGTGMNTEAFF
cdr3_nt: TGCGCCAGCAGCGAGGCCGGGACAGGTATGAACACTGAAGCTTTCTTT

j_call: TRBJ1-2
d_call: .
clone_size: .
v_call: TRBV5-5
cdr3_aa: CASSISQGDYGYTF
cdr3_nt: TGTGCCAGCAGCATCTCACAGGGAGACTATGGCTACACCTTC

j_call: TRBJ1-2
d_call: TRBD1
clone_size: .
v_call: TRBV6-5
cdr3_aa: CASSYRQGGDDYGYTF
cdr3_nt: TGTGCCAGCAGTTACCGACAGGGGGGGGACGACTATGGCTACACCTTC

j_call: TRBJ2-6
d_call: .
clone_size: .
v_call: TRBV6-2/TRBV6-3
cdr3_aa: CASSDPDSSGANVLTF
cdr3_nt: TGTGCCAGCAGTGATCCCGACAGCTCTGGGGCCAACGTCCTGACTTTC

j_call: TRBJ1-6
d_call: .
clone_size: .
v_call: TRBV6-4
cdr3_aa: CASARYNSPLHF
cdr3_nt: TGTGCCAGCGCTCGGTATAATTCACCCCTCCACTTT

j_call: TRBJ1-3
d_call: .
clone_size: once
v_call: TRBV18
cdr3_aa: CASSPYGTTSGNTIYF
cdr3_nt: TGTGCCAGCTCACCATACGGGACAACTTCTGGAAACACCATATATTTT

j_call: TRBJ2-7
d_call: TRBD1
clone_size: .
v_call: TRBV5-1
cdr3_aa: CASSLPGQPEQYF
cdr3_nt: TGCGCCAGCAGCTTGCCGGGACAGCCCGAGCAGTACTTC

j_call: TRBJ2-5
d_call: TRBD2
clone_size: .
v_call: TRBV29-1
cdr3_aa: CSVKRGVQETQYF
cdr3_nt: TGCAGCGTTAAGCGGGGAGTTCAAGAGACCCAGTACTTC

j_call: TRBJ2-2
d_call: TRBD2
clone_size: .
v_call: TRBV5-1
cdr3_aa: CASRLEGTSLTGELFF
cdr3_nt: TGCGCCAGCAGGCTGGAAGGGACTAGCTTAACCGGGGAGCTGTTTTTT

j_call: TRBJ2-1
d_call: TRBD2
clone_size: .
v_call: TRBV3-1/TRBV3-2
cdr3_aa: CASSQEPGLGSNEQFF
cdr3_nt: TGTGCCAGCAGCCAAGAGCCGGGACTAGGCAGCAATGAGCAGTTCTTC

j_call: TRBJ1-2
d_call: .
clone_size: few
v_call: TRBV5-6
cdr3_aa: CASSAREEGYTF
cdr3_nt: TGTGCCAGCAGCGCCCGGGAAGAGGGCTACACCTTC

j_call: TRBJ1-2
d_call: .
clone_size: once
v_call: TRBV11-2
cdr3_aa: CASSLDGARYGYTF
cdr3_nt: TGTGCCAGCAGCTTAGATGGGGCGCGTTATGGCTACACCTTC

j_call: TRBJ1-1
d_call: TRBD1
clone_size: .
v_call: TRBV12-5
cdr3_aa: CASGLVPGGSWEAFF
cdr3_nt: TGTGCTAGTGGTTTGGTTCCAGGGGGCAGCTGGGAAGCTTTCTTT

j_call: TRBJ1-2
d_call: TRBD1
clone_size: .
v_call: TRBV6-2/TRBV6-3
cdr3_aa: CASSADPTGAYYGYTF
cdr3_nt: TGTGCCAGCAGTGCAGACCCGACAGGGGCCTACTATGGCTACACCTTC

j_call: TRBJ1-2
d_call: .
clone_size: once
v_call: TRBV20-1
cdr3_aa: CSASVIDGYTF
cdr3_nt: TGCAGTGCTAGTGTTATTGATGGCTACACCTTC

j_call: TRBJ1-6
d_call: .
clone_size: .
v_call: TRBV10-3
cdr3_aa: CAISVRIGDSPLHF
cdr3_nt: TGTGCCATCAGTGTGCGGATCGGGGATTCACCCCTCCACTTT

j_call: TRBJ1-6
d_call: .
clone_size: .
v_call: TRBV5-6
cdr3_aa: CASSQREDSPLHF
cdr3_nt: TGTGCCAGCAGCCAAAGGGAGGATTCACCCCTCCACTTT

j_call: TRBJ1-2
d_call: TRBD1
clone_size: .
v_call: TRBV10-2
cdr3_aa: CASSLDDRGGYGYTF
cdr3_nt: TGCGCCAGCAGCTTAGACGACAGGGGGGGATATGGCTACACCTTC

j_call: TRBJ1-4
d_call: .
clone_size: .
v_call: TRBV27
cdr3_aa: CASSVTGRSNEKLFF
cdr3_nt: TGTGCCAGCAGTGTCACAGGGCGGTCTAATGAAAAACTGTTTTTT

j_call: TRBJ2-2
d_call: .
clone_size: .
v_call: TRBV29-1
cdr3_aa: CSVGNSLTGELFF
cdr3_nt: TGCAGCGTTGGGAATAGCCTCACCGGGGAGCTGTTTTTT

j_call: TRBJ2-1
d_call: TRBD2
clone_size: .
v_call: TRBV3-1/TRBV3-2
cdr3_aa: CASSPTGLAYYNEQFF
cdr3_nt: TGTGCCAGCAGCCCTACGGGACTAGCGTACTACAATGAGCAGTTCTTC

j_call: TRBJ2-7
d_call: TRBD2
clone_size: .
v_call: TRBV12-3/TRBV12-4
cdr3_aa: CASRGGIVYEQYF
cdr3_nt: TGTGCCAGCCGCGGGGGTATAGTATACGAGCAGTACTTC

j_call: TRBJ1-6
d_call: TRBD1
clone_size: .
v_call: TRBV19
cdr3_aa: CASRGQGAGSPLHF
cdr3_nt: TGTGCCAGTAGGGGACAGGGGGCAGGTTCACCCCTCCACTTT

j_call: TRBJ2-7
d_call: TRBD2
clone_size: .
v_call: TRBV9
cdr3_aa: CASSAGTSGAYEQYF
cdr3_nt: TGTGCCAGCAGCGCAGGGACTAGCGGGGCCTACGAGCAGTACTTC

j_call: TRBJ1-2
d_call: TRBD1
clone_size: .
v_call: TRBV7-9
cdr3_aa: CASSLYLDQLPTGESSYTF
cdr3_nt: TGTGCCAGCAGCTTATACCTCGACCAACTTCCGACAGGGGAAAGTAGCTACACCTTC

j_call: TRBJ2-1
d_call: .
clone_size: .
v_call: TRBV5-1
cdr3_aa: CASSAGQSGNNEQFF
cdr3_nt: TGCGCCAGCAGCGCTGGACAGTCTGGAAACAATGAGCAGTTCTTC

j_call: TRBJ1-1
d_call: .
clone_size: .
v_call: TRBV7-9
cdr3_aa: CASSLVQGGTEAFF
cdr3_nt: TGTGCCAGCAGCTTAGTCCAGGGAGGAACTGAAGCTTTCTTT

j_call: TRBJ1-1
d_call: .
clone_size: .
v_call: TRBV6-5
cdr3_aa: CASYTGQAEAFF
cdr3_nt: TGTGCCAGCTATACGGGACAAGCTGAAGCTTTCTTT

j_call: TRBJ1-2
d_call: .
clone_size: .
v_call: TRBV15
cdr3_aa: CATSREESTGKGGYTF
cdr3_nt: TGTGCCACCAGCAGAGAGGAATCGACAGGAAAGGGAGGCTACACCTTC

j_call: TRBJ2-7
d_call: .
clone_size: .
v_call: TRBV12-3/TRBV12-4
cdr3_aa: CASTRSYEQYF
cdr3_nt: TGTGCCAGCACCCGGTCCTACGAGCAGTACTTC

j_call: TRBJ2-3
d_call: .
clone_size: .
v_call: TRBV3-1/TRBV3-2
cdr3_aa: CASSQGRTRDTDTQYF
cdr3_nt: TGTGCCAGCAGCCAAGGGAGAACCAGGGACACAGATACGCAGTATTTT

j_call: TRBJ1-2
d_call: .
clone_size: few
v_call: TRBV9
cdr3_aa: CASSPSPQGLGGYTF
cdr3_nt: TGTGCCAGCAGCCCCAGCCCGCAGGGCCTTGGTGGCTACACCTTC

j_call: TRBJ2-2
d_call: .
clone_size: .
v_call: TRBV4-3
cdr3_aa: CASSQVARDTGELFF
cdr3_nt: TGCGCCAGCAGCCAAGTAGCACGGGACACCGGGGAGCTGTTTTTT

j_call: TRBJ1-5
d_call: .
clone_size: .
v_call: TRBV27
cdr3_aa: CASSFWGVDQPQHF
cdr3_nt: TGTGCCAGCAGTTTCTGGGGAGTTGATCAGCCCCAGCATTTT

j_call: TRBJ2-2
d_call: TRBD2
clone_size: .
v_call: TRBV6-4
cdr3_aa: CASRGTSNTGELFF
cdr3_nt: TGTGCCAGCAGGGGGACTAGCAACACCGGGGAGCTGTTTTTT

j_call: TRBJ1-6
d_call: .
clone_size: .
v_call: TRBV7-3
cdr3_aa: CASSLAGVNSPLHF
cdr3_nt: TGTGCCAGCAGCTTAGCAGGGGTAAATTCACCCCTCCACTTT